This entry describes one T cell receptor (beta chain). The Seattle patients, enrolled during active infection, were followed longitudinally. The germline gives CDR1 SNHLY, CDR2 FYNNEI. Trimming stripped 1 base from V and 10 bases from J, with 8 bases between. The CDR3 covers 12 residues. This specimen belongs to a study of blood T cell repertoires in COVID-19. Study as a whole: COVID-19 samples from acute and convalescent phases originated in the United States, Italy and Spain. The cDNA or gDNA used as material had been derived from T cells, B-cell-depleted T cells, or PBMCs.

Study processing details: The assay estimated nucleated cells by amplifying reference gene primers. Sequencing was performed with immunoSEQ multiplex PCR; in TCRdb, only in-frame clones are kept and a portion is missing. Clonal size and the V and J genes are those of that table, whereas D and trimming came from the DNA. The table lists roughly 340,000 clones, about nine tenths of them singletons, with about 7% in the top ten. The material sequenced was peripheral blood. This clonotype was obtained from a woman in her seventies with COVID-19, enrolled during active disease. The V call is TRBV2, the J call TRBJ1-5; perhaps TRBD1 as D (6 bases). The CDR3 sequence is CASSEVGGPQHF. Written as DNA, the CDR3 is TGTGCCAGCAGTGAAGTTGGGGGCCCCCAGCATTTT.